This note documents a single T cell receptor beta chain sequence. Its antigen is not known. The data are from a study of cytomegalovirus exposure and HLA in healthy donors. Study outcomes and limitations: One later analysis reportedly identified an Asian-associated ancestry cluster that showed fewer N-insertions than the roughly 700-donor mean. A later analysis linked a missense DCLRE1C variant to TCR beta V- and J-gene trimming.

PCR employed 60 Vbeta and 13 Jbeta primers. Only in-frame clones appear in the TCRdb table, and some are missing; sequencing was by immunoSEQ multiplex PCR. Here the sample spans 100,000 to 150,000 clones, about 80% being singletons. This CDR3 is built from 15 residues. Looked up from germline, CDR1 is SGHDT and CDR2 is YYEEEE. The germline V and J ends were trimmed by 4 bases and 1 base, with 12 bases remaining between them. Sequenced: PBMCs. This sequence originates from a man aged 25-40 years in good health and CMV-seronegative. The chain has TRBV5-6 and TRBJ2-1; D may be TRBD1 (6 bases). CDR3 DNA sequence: TGTGCCAGCAGCAGTGGCCAGGGGTCCTACAATGAGCAGTTCTTC. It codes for CASSSGQGSYNEQFF. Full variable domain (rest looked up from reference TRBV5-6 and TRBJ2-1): DAGVTQSPTHLIKTRGQQVTLRCSPKSGHDTVSWYQQALGQGPQFIFQYYEEEERQRGNFPDRFSGHQFPNYSSELNVNALLLGDSALYLCASSSGQGSYNEQFFGPGTRLTVL.